This T cell receptor (beta chain) emerged from a study of T-cell memory formation after mild COVID-19. On the study more broadly: Across donors, TCR clusters were largely donor specific. The study, taken as a whole, reports: There was a balanced CD4/CD8 profile in clones contracting day 15 to 85, and later expanders leaned CD4+. Nothing showed for sure that second-wave clones peaking on day 37 were SARS-CoV-2 specific. Within pre-infection memory, some responding clones were found, suggesting cross-reactive memory joined.

TCRdb reanalysed the 5' RACE reads using MiXCR and keeps one entry per CDR3 protein. The data show 500,000 to 600,000 distinct CDR3 sequences, roughly 18% seen once. Only a few counts were recorded for this clonotype. The antigen is unknown. V lost 1 base and J lost 6, with 11 bases in between. This CDR3 region has 14 residues. Per germline, CDR1 MNHEY and CDR2 SVGAGI. The sequence was collected from an adult woman who had mild COVID-19 (a few samples of this study predate the infection). Cell type and time point are not known. The sample consisted of PBMCs or a T cell subset sorted from them (not recorded which). The chain uses TRBV6-5 and TRBJ2-3, with D maybe TRBD2 (5 bases). CDR3 region: CASSYFSGGDTQYF. CDR3 coding DNA: TGTGCCAGCAGTTACTTCTCCGGCGGGGATACGCAGTATTTT.